One sample yielded the 5 T cell receptor beta chains listed below, sequenced in a study of T cells after yellow fever vaccination. TCRdb reprocessed the 5' RACE reads via MiXCR and lists one record per CDR3 protein. The table has about 400,000 distinct CDR3 sequences, 6.2% seen once. Sequencing was performed on PBMCs, taken 5 days after the yellow fever booster vaccination. These TCRs come from a young man who received the YFV17D yellow fever vaccine.

This clonotype occurred a few times. The chain couples TRBV5-1 to TRBJ2-1; 9 bases are a match to TRBD1. J gave up 5 bases and V 2 bases, and 11 bases lay outside the gene matches. The V gene's germline CDR1 is SGHRS and CDR2 YFSETQ. CDR3 length: 17 residues. The CDR3 sequence is CASSFPNRDRANNEQFF. DNA of the CDR3: TGCGCCAGCAGCTTCCCTAACCGGGACAGGGCGAACAATGAGCAGTTCTTC.

This clonotype has ten or more counts. The chain links TRBV7-2 to TRBJ1-2, with D unresolved. Trimming took off 5 bases at V and 2 bases at J, with 12 bases between the two ends. This CDR3 has 14 amino acids. Germline V gene lookup returns CDR1 SGHTA and CDR2 FQGNSA. The CDR3 sequence: CASSPGIMNYGYTF. In DNA form, the CDR3 reads TGTGCCAGCAGCCCTGGAATAATGAACTATGGCTACACCTTC.

This clonotype has just a few counts. The genes are TRBV20-1 and TRBJ2-5; 10 positions agree with TRBD2. Per the germline V gene, CDR1 is DFQATT and CDR2 is SNEGSKA (reference sequence). The junction had 5 bases not matched to a gene; V was cut back by 4 bases and J by 0 bases. This CDR3 is 15 amino acids long. The CDR3 loop is CSATRTSGNQETQYF. The CDR3 DNA reads as TGCAGTGCTACCCGGACTAGCGGCAACCAAGAGACCCAGTACTTC.

This clonotype was counted many times. This chain links TRBV5-1 with TRBJ2-1, with 10 nucleotides matching TRBD1. With 4 bases clipped from V and 9 bases from J, the junction kept 7 bases outside the gene matches. The germline gives CDR1 SGHRS, CDR2 YFSETQ. This CDR3 has 14 residues. The CDR3 here is CASSTGQGIREQFF. Written as DNA, the CDR3 is TGCGCCAGCAGCACGGGACAGGGGATACGTGAGCAGTTCTTC.

Note on this clonotype: Sequence at one end of the junction differs from germline and may be a read error. The V gene is TRBV6-6, the J gene TRBJ2-3; 13 bases agree with TRBD2. The CDR3 has 12 amino acids. Germline lookup yields CDR1 MNHNY and CDR2 SVGAGI (reference sequence). The chain's CDR3 is CGTSGDTDTQYF. In DNA form, the CDR3 reads TGCGGGACTAGCGGGGACACAGATACGCAGTATTTT.